A single sample gave rise to the 3 T cell receptor beta chains below, sequenced in a study of monozygotic twins with inflammatory bowel disease. TCRdb reanalyzed the 5' RACE reads and collapses them to one entry per CDR3 protein, without DNA. This sample's table has some 200,000 distinct CDR3 sequences. The source material was blood. The receptor set was obtained from a human donor with ulcerative colitis or Crohn's disease, or a healthy co-twin of an affected twin (not recorded which).

This chain links TRBV7-2 with TRBJ2-7; TCRdb's assignment of TRBD1 cannot be checked, as there is no DNA. The CDR3 is 16 residues long. Per germline, CDR1 SGHTA and CDR2 FQGNSA. The CDR3 loop reads CASSWETGFPTYEQYF.

The chain is built from TRBV12-3 or TRBV12-4 and TRBJ2-1; TCRdb picks TRBD1, but there is no DNA to check that call. The CDR3 totals 12 residues. The CDR3 sequence is CASSLPPKEQFF.

This chain connects TRBV20-1 to TRBJ1-2; TCRdb outputs TRBD1, but without DNA this stays unchecked. The CDR3 totals 13 residues. CDR1 is DFQATT, CDR2 SNEGSKA, per germline (reference sequence). This chain's CDR3 is CSARTDSNYGYTF.